This is a list of T cell receptor beta chains from one sample in a study of a mutant IDH1 vaccine in newly diagnosed glioma. The data were produced by immunoSEQ multiplex PCR, yet TCRdb's version contains in-frame clones alone and is incomplete. The sample holds tens of thousands of clones, more than 80% seen once. The sequencing here drew on PBMCs, taken from a glioma patient treated with radiotherapy, temozolomide or both. The receptors were sampled from a man between 18 and 29 years old with glioma. Both conserved end residues are part of each CDR3. Fields, in order: V gene, clone size, D gene, J gene, CDR3 DNA, CDR3 protein. A D gene is named only where the DNA matches it firmly. Clone size is not always given. Where it is, it says once, few, many or a class for expanded clones.

V: TRBV19
size: .
D: .
J: TRBJ1-1
DNA: TGTGCCAGTAGTATCCCGGGACGGGGCACTGAAGCTTTCTTT
CDR3: CASSIPGRGTEAFF

V: TRBV7-2
size: .
D: .
J: TRBJ1-2
DNA: TGTGCCAGCAGCTTAGGGACAGCGGACTTATGGTATGGCTACACCTTC
CDR3: CASSLGTADLWYGYTF

V: TRBV7-9
size: .
D: TRBD1
J: TRBJ1-2
DNA: TGTGCCAGCAGCCCGGGACAGATGACCTATGGCTACACCTTC
CDR3: CASSPGQMTYGYTF

V: TRBV5-4
size: .
D: .
J: TRBJ1-1
DNA: TGTGCCAGCAGCCATCCAACCACAGGGCCCACTGAAGCTTTCTTT
CDR3: CASSHPTTGPTEAFF

V: TRBV30
size: .
D: .
J: TRBJ1-4
DNA: TGTGCCTGGAGTTTATCAGGGGCGGGGCGGAGGGGGGAAAAACTGTTTTTT
CDR3: CAWSLSGAGRRGEKLFF

V: TRBV28
size: .
D: .
J: TRBJ2-7
DNA: TGTGCCAGCAGCCGACTACAGGGAGAGCAGTACTTC
CDR3: CASSRLQGEQYF

V: TRBV5-1
size: .
D: TRBD1
J: TRBJ2-7
DNA: TGCGCCAGCAGCTTGAACAGGGGTACTGACGAGCAGTACTTC
CDR3: CASSLNRGTDEQYF

V: TRBV7-2
size: .
D: TRBD2
J: TRBJ2-5
DNA: TGTGCCAGCAGCTTAGGGGTACTAGCGGGGGGGCCTAAGACCCAGTACTTC
CDR3: CASSLGVLAGGPKTQYF

V: TRBV6-5
size: .
D: .
J: TRBJ1-1
DNA: TGTGCCAGCACCTCATTGACAGTTTTGAACACTGAAGCTTTCTTT
CDR3: CASTSLTVLNTEAFF

V: TRBV11-3
size: .
D: .
J: TRBJ1-4
DNA: TGTGCCAGCGGACGGAAGGACAGTAATAGGGACATCCGCGAAAAACTGTTTTTT
CDR3: CASGRKDSNRDIREKLFF

V: TRBV5-6
size: .
D: .
J: TRBJ1-5
DNA: TGTGCCAGCAGCTTGGTTCCCTGGGTTAGCAATCAGCCCCAGCATTTT
CDR3: CASSLVPWVSNQPQHF

V: TRBV29-1
size: .
D: .
J: TRBJ1-1
DNA: TGCAGCGTTGATATGGGAGCTTTCTTT
CDR3: CSVDMGAFF

V: TRBV5-1
size: .
D: TRBD2
J: TRBJ2-1
DNA: TGCGCCAGCAGCTATACTAGCGGGGGGCGATACAATGAGCAGTTCTTC
CDR3: CASSYTSGGRYNEQFF

V: TRBV10-2
size: many
D: .
J: TRBJ2-4
DNA: TGCGCCAGCAGGGCCGGGCCTTCCTCAAACATTCAGTACTTC
CDR3: CASRAGPSSNIQYF

V: TRBV5-1
size: .
D: TRBD1
J: TRBJ1-5
DNA: TGCGCCAGCAGCCCGGGACAGGGCAATCAGCCCCAGCATTTT
CDR3: CASSPGQGNQPQHF

V: TRBV10-3
size: .
D: TRBD1
J: TRBJ1-5
DNA: TGTGCCATCAGCCGTGGGACAGGGAGCAATCAGCCCCAGCATTTT
CDR3: CAISRGTGSNQPQHF

V: TRBV30
size: .
D: TRBD2
J: TRBJ2-5
DNA: TGTGCCTGGAACGTCGGGGGGAGTAGTGACCAGTACTTC
CDR3: CAWNVGGSSDQYF

V: TRBV5-6
size: once
D: .
J: TRBJ2-7
DNA: TGTGCCAGCAGCTTGGGACGCCGCAAGACCTACGAGCAGTACTTC
CDR3: CASSLGRRKTYEQYF

V: TRBV7-9
size: .
D: TRBD2
J: TRBJ2-5
DNA: TGTGCCAGCAGCCCTGCCCCAGAACTAGCGGGGCCCCAAGAGACCCAGTACTTC
CDR3: CASSPAPELAGPQETQYF

V: TRBV25-1
size: .
D: .
J: TRBJ2-1
DNA: TGTGCCAGCAGTGAACTGGGGAATGAGCAGTTCTTC
CDR3: CASSELGNEQFF

V: TRBV5-6
size: .
D: TRBD1
J: TRBJ1-4
DNA: TGTGCCAGCAGTTCCGGGACAGGGGAGTCGGGAGTCGAAAAACTGTTTTTT
CDR3: CASSSGTGESGVEKLFF

V: TRBV2
size: few
D: .
J: TRBJ1-4
DNA: TGTGCCAGCAGTGATCACGGGCGTGAAAAACTGTTTTTT
CDR3: CASSDHGREKLFF

V: TRBV27
size: .
D: .
J: TRBJ1-1
DNA: TGTGCCAGCAGTTCCAGAATGAACACTGAAGCTTTCTTT
CDR3: CASSSRMNTEAFF

V: TRBV5-1
size: .
D: .
J: TRBJ2-1
DNA: TGCGCCAGCAGCTTGGCAGGGGTCAATGAGCAGTTCTTC
CDR3: CASSLAGVNEQFF

V: TRBV27
size: .
D: TRBD1
J: TRBJ2-7
DNA: TGTGCCAGCAGTCCAAGGGGACAGGGGTTGGACGAGCAGTACTTC
CDR3: CASSPRGQGLDEQYF

V: TRBV11-2
size: .
D: .
J: TRBJ1-1
DNA: TGTGCCAGCAGCTTAGCACAGGGCACTGAAGCTTTCTTT
CDR3: CASSLAQGTEAFF

V: TRBV7-9
size: few
D: .
J: TRBJ2-2
DNA: TGTGCCAGCAGCTCAAACACCGGGGAGCTGTTTTTT
CDR3: CASSSNTGELFF

V: TRBV7-2
size: .
D: TRBD1
J: TRBJ1-5
DNA: TGTGCCAGCAGCCTTACAGGGGTCAATCAGCCCCAGCATTTT
CDR3: CASSLTGVNQPQHF

V: TRBV5-6
size: .
D: TRBD1
J: TRBJ2-3
DNA: TGTGCCAGCAGCTGGGACAGGGACGATACGCAGTATTTT
CDR3: CASSWDRDDTQYF

V: TRBV15
size: .
D: TRBD1
J: TRBJ1-2
DNA: TGTGCCACCAGCTCACGGGACAGGGTGTCGTATGGCTACACCTTC
CDR3: CATSSRDRVSYGYTF

V: TRBV6-5
size: .
D: TRBD1
J: TRBJ1-2
DNA: TGTGCCAGCAGTTATTACAGGGGTGACTATGGCTACACCTTC
CDR3: CASSYYRGDYGYTF

V: TRBV7-2
size: .
D: TRBD1
J: TRBJ2-7
DNA: TGTGCCAGCAGCTTAACGGGACAGGTGGGCGAGCAGTACTTC
CDR3: CASSLTGQVGEQYF

V: TRBV28
size: .
D: .
J: TRBJ2-2
DNA: TGTGCCAGCACCCCAACCGAGCGTACCGGGGAGCTGTTTTTT
CDR3: CASTPTERTGELFF

V: TRBV7-2
size: .
D: .
J: TRBJ1-1
DNA: TGTGCCAGCAGCTCCAGAGAGAGGGGGTACACTGAAGCTTTCTTT
CDR3: CASSSRERGYTEAFF

V: TRBV5-1
size: once
D: .
J: TRBJ2-5
DNA: TGCGCCAGCAGCTTGGCCGACTATAAAGAGACCCAGTACTTC
CDR3: CASSLADYKETQYF

V: TRBV15
size: .
D: .
J: TRBJ2-7
DNA: TGTGCCACCAGCAGAGGGACAAGCTACGAGCAGTACTTC
CDR3: CATSRGTSYEQYF

V: TRBV7-2
size: .
D: .
J: TRBJ1-4
DNA: TGTGCCAGCAGCTCCCGAAATGCGGCTAATGAAAAACTGTTTTTT
CDR3: CASSSRNAANEKLFF

V: TRBV6-1
size: .
D: TRBD1
J: TRBJ2-1
DNA: TGTGCCAGCAGTGGCCGGGACAGGGGTAATGAGCAGTTCTTC
CDR3: CASSGRDRGNEQFF

V: TRBV2
size: .
D: .
J: TRBJ1-1
DNA: TGTGCCACCCTCACACGGGAGGGGAACACTGAAGCTTTCTTT
CDR3: CATLTREGNTEAFF

V: TRBV27
size: once
D: .
J: TRBJ1-4
DNA: TGTGCCAGCAAGGTTCGTCCGGGGGCGGATGAAAAACTGTTTTTT
CDR3: CASKVRPGADEKLFF

V: TRBV19
size: .
D: .
J: TRBJ1-1
DNA: TGTGCCAGTAGTACGCAGGGTTTCACTGAAGCTTTCTTT
CDR3: CASSTQGFTEAFF

V: TRBV25-1
size: once
D: .
J: TRBJ1-2
DNA: TGTGCCAGCAGCCTCCTGGGTGAGAAACAGGGCTACACCTTC
CDR3: CASSLLGEKQGYTF

V: TRBV25-1
size: .
D: TRBD2
J: TRBJ2-1
DNA: TGTGCCAGCAGTGTACTAGCGGGAGTTCGTAATGAGCAGTTCTTC
CDR3: CASSVLAGVRNEQFF

V: TRBV27
size: .
D: .
J: TRBJ1-5
DNA: TGTGCCAGCAGCCCACAGGGTGATGGTCAGCCCCAGCATTTT
CDR3: CASSPQGDGQPQHF

V: TRBV27
size: .
D: .
J: TRBJ1-5
DNA: TGTGCCAGCAGTTTACAGTATCAGCCCCAGCATTTT
CDR3: CASSLQYQPQHF

V: TRBV30
size: .
D: .
J: TRBJ1-2
DNA: TGTGCCTGGAGTGTATTGGGGGACGGTGGCTACACCTTC
CDR3: CAWSVLGDGGYTF

V: TRBV4-1
size: once
D: .
J: TRBJ1-2
DNA: TGCGCCAGCAGCCAAGAGGCGCGGGGGATCTATGGCTACACCTTC
CDR3: CASSQEARGIYGYTF

V: TRBV14
size: .
D: .
J: TRBJ1-1
DNA: TGTGCCAGCAGCCAGTGGACAGTCGTGAACACTGAAGCTTTCTTT
CDR3: CASSQWTVVNTEAFF

V: TRBV28
size: .
D: .
J: TRBJ1-1
DNA: TGTGCCAGCAGTCCCCCGGAGGGCAGAATGAACACTGAAGCTTTCTTT
CDR3: CASSPPEGRMNTEAFF

V: TRBV7-9
size: once
D: .
J: TRBJ2-1
DNA: TGTGCCAGCAGCTTACCCTACAATGAGCAGTTCTTC
CDR3: CASSLPYNEQFF

V: TRBV6-6
size: .
D: .
J: TRBJ2-7
DNA: TGTGCCAGCAGTTACGGAGGGACTTACTACGAGCAGTACTTC
CDR3: CASSYGGTYYEQYF

V: TRBV7-9
size: .
D: .
J: TRBJ1-4
DNA: TGTGCCAGCAGCATCCGGGACGGGTCAACTAATGAAAAACTGTTTTTT
CDR3: CASSIRDGSTNEKLFF

V: TRBV7-9
size: .
D: TRBD1
J: TRBJ1-5
DNA: TGTGCCAGCAGTGGACAGGGATCAGGCAATCAGCCCCAGCATTTT
CDR3: CASSGQGSGNQPQHF

V: TRBV10-3
size: .
D: .
J: TRBJ2-6
DNA: TGTGCCATCAAAGACTCTGGGGCCAACGTCCTGACTTTC
CDR3: CAIKDSGANVLTF

V: TRBV2
size: .
D: .
J: TRBJ1-1
DNA: TGTGCCAGCAGTGAATTAGTGGCAGGGAGGGACACTGAAGCTTTCTTT
CDR3: CASSELVAGRDTEAFF

V: TRBV10-3
size: .
D: TRBD1
J: TRBJ1-2
DNA: TGTGCCATCAGCCGGGACAGCGAAAGGGATGGCTACACCTTC
CDR3: CAISRDSERDGYTF

V: TRBV6-5
size: .
D: .
J: TRBJ1-6
DNA: TGTGCCAGCAGTTCAGTGGGGAATTCACCCCTCCACTTT
CDR3: CASSSVGNSPLHF

V: TRBV27
size: once
D: .
J: TRBJ2-7
DNA: TGTGCCAGCAGTACCTCCATACGTTCTGAGTACGAGCAGTACTTC
CDR3: CASSTSIRSEYEQYF

V: TRBV13
size: .
D: .
J: TRBJ1-1
DNA: TGTGCCAGCAGCCATCGACACGCCGCTCGGAACACTGAAGCTTTCTTT
CDR3: CASSHRHAARNTEAFF